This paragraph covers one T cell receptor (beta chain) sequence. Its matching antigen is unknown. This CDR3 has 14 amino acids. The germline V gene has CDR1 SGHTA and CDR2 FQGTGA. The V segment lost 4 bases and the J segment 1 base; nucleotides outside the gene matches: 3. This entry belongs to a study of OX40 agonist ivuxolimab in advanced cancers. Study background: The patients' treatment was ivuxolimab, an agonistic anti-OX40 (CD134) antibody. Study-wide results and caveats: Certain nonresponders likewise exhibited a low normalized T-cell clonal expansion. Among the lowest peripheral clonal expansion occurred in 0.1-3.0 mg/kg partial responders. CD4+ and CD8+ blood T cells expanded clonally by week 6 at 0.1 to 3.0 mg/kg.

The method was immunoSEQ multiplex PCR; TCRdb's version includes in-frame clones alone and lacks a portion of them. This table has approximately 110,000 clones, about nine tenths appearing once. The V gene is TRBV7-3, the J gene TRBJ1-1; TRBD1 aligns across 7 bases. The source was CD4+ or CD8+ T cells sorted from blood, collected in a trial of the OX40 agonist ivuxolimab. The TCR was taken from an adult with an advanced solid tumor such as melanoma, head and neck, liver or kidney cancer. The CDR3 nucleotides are TGTGCCAGCAGCTCGAACAGGGGGAACACTGAAGCTTTCTTT. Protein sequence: CASSSNRGNTEAFF.